This TCR beta chain was sequenced in a study of T cells in localized non-small cell lung cancer. The assay was immunoSEQ multiplex PCR, and TCRdb's table has in-frame clones only and misses some. The sample consists of 9,700 or so clones, under 55% of them appearing once. The CDR3 length is 15 residues. This receptor was obtained from a woman aged 40-70 years with stage I lung adenocarcinoma. The sample was lymph node tissue, taken before any cancer treatment. The chain is built from TRBV7-5 and TRBJ2-7. TRBV7-5 is a listed pseudogene. Written as DNA, the CDR3 is TGTGCCAGCAGCTTAAGCCCTGGGTCTTCCTACGAGCAGTACTTC. It encodes CASSLSPGSSYEQYF.